Listed below are T cell receptor beta chains from one sample, sequenced in a study of blood T cell repertoires in COVID-19. The method was immunoSEQ multiplex PCR; TCRdb's version includes in-frame clones alone and lacks a portion of them. The repertoire holds tens of thousands of clones, with more than 75% as singletons. Input material: peripheral blood. These receptors all come from a human donor in a cohort sampled during active COVID-19. Both conserved end residues are part of each CDR3. A D gene is named only where the DNA matches it firmly. Rows may omit the clone size; those that give it use once, few, many or a size class.

cdr3_nt: TGTGCCAGCTCCCCAGGGGAGCGGGATGAGTACTTC
cdr3_aa: CASSPGERDEYF
clone_size: -
j_call: TRBJ2-7
v_call: TRBV18
d_call: -

cdr3_nt: TGTGCCAGCAGTGATCGACAGGGAGTCTACGAGCAGTACTTC
cdr3_aa: CASSDRQGVYEQYF
clone_size: -
j_call: TRBJ2-7
v_call: TRBV2
d_call: TRBD1

cdr3_nt: TGTGCCAGCAGGGTCGGACAGTTCAATCAGCCCCAGCATTTT
cdr3_aa: CASRVGQFNQPQHF
clone_size: -
j_call: TRBJ1-5
v_call: TRBV6-5
d_call: -

cdr3_nt: TGTGCCAGCAGTTTAGGACTAGCGGGAGGTGATGAGCAGTTCTTC
cdr3_aa: CASSLGLAGGDEQFF
clone_size: -
j_call: TRBJ2-1
v_call: TRBV27
d_call: TRBD2

cdr3_nt: TGTGCCAGCAGTTTAGGCGGTCTTACCTACAATGAGCAGTTCTTC
cdr3_aa: CASSLGGLTYNEQFF
clone_size: -
j_call: TRBJ2-1
v_call: TRBV28
d_call: -

cdr3_nt: TGTGCCAGCAGCTTAGCTGGACAGGGGACTCAGCCCCAGCATTTT
cdr3_aa: CASSLAGQGTQPQHF
clone_size: -
j_call: TRBJ1-5
v_call: TRBV7-9
d_call: TRBD1

cdr3_nt: TGTGCCAGCAGCTTAGCGATATCCAGATACCAAGAGACCCAGTACTTC
cdr3_aa: CASSLAISRYQETQYF
clone_size: -
j_call: TRBJ2-5
v_call: TRBV7-9
d_call: -

cdr3_nt: TGTGCCAGCAGTTACCAAACAGGGAACGGCTACACCTTC
cdr3_aa: CASSYQTGNGYTF
clone_size: -
j_call: TRBJ1-2
v_call: TRBV6-5
d_call: -

cdr3_nt: TGTGCCAGCAGCTTAGGTGGAGCGGGAGGGCCGGCCGGGGAGCTGTTTTTT
cdr3_aa: CASSLGGAGGPAGELFF
clone_size: -
j_call: TRBJ2-2
v_call: TRBV7-6
d_call: TRBD2

cdr3_nt: TGTGCCAGCAGTGAGAGGGGGTGGAAGGCGGAGCAGTACTTC
cdr3_aa: CASSERGWKAEQYF
clone_size: -
j_call: TRBJ2-7
v_call: TRBV6-1
d_call: -

cdr3_nt: TGTGCCGCCAAGCGGACTTCTAGCACAGATACGCAGTATTTT
cdr3_aa: CAAKRTSSTDTQYF
clone_size: -
j_call: TRBJ2-3
v_call: TRBV7-9
d_call: -

cdr3_nt: TGTGCCAGCAGCTCCTCTAGCGGGGGGTTGAGGGAGACCCAGTACTTC
cdr3_aa: CASSSSSGGLRETQYF
clone_size: -
j_call: TRBJ2-5
v_call: TRBV7-2
d_call: TRBD2

cdr3_nt: TGTGCCAGCGGCCGGCGGGCCAGCAATCAGCCCCAGCATTTT
cdr3_aa: CASGRRASNQPQHF
clone_size: -
j_call: TRBJ1-5
v_call: TRBV6-2/TRBV6-3
d_call: -

cdr3_nt: TGCAGTGCTAGTGGGGGGGACAGGGCGACTGAGCAGTTCTTC
cdr3_aa: CSASGGDRATEQFF
clone_size: -
j_call: TRBJ2-1
v_call: TRBV20-1
d_call: TRBD1

cdr3_nt: TGTGCCACCTTGGGACAGGGGGCGTCCGGGGAGCTGTTTTTT
cdr3_aa: CATLGQGASGELFF
clone_size: -
j_call: TRBJ2-2
v_call: TRBV19
d_call: TRBD1

cdr3_nt: TGCGCCAGCAGCTCGCCTCCCCGGAATGAGCAGTTCTTC
cdr3_aa: CASSSPPRNEQFF
clone_size: -
j_call: TRBJ2-1
v_call: TRBV5-1
d_call: -

cdr3_nt: TGTGCCAGCAGCTTGCGGACAGAATACTACAATCTCGATAATTCACCCCTCCACTTT
cdr3_aa: CASSLRTEYYNLDNSPLHF
clone_size: -
j_call: TRBJ1-6
v_call: TRBV7-2
d_call: -

cdr3_nt: TGCGCCAGCAGCTTGGGAGCAGGGGGCCCCGGGGAGCTGTTTTTT
cdr3_aa: CASSLGAGGPGELFF
clone_size: -
j_call: TRBJ2-2
v_call: TRBV5-1
d_call: TRBD1

cdr3_nt: TGTGCTAGTGGTTTCCTCGGACAGGGACAGCCCCAGCATTTT
cdr3_aa: CASGFLGQGQPQHF
clone_size: few
j_call: TRBJ1-5
v_call: TRBV12-5
d_call: TRBD1

cdr3_nt: TGTGCCACCAGTGATTTCGGGGGTGGCTACACCTTC
cdr3_aa: CATSDFGGGYTF
clone_size: -
j_call: TRBJ1-2
v_call: TRBV24-1
d_call: -

cdr3_nt: TGTGCCAGCAGTCCACAGGGTTCGCGTCAGCCCCAGCATTTT
cdr3_aa: CASSPQGSRQPQHF
clone_size: -
j_call: TRBJ1-5
v_call: TRBV28
d_call: -

cdr3_nt: TGTGCCAGCAGCCAAAGTACGACCAGGGTGAACTATGGCTACACCTTC
cdr3_aa: CASSQSTTRVNYGYTF
clone_size: medium-sized
j_call: TRBJ1-2
v_call: TRBV3-1/TRBV3-2
d_call: -

cdr3_nt: TGTGCCAGCAGTTCTCCCGGAGGCTACGAGCAGTACTTC
cdr3_aa: CASSSPGGYEQYF
clone_size: -
j_call: TRBJ2-7
v_call: TRBV27
d_call: -

cdr3_nt: TGTGCCAGCTCAAGCGGGAGGTCCGGGGAGCTGTTTTTT
cdr3_aa: CASSSGRSGELFF
clone_size: -
j_call: TRBJ2-2
v_call: TRBV18
d_call: TRBD2

cdr3_nt: TGTGCCAGCAGCCCACAGGGCCGGATAAGCAATCAGCCCCAGCATTTT
cdr3_aa: CASSPQGRISNQPQHF
clone_size: -
j_call: TRBJ1-5
v_call: TRBV27
d_call: -

cdr3_nt: TGTGCCAGCAGCTACCGGGACAGGGATACGCAGTATTTT
cdr3_aa: CASSYRDRDTQYF
clone_size: -
j_call: TRBJ2-3
v_call: TRBV3-1/TRBV3-2
d_call: TRBD1

cdr3_nt: TGTGCCAGCAGGGCCCCCACAGATACGCAGTATTTT
cdr3_aa: CASRAPTDTQYF
clone_size: -
j_call: TRBJ2-3
v_call: TRBV2
d_call: -

cdr3_nt: TGCGCCAGCAGTCAGATCGCCCCCGGACGCAGGGACAGTGGCTACACCTTC
cdr3_aa: CASSQIAPGRRDSGYTF
clone_size: -
j_call: TRBJ1-2
v_call: TRBV23-1
d_call: TRBD1

cdr3_nt: TGTGCCAGTAGTACCCTAGCCCCCTACAATGAGCAGTTCTTC
cdr3_aa: CASSTLAPYNEQFF
clone_size: -
j_call: TRBJ2-1
v_call: TRBV19
d_call: -